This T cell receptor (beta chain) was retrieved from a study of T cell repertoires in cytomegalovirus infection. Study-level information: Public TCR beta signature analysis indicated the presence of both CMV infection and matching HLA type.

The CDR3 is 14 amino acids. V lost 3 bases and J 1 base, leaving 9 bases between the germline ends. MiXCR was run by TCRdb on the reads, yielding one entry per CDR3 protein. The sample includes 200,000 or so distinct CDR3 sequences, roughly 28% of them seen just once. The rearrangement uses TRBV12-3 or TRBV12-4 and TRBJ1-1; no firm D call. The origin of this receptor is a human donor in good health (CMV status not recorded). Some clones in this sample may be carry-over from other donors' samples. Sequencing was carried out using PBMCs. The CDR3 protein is CASSFGRQNTEAFF. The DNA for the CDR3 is TGTGCCAGCAGTTTTGGGCGGCAGAACACTGAAGCTTTCTTT.